This TCR beta chain is from a study of TIL therapy for anti-PD-1-resistant metastatic lung cancer. This clone occurred once. CDR1 is MNHNS, CDR2 SASEGT, per germline. V shed 8 bases and J shed 11 bases, with 18 bases lying between them. CDR3 length: 12 amino acids. The time point is: pre-treatment sample, taken before nivolumab and TIL therapy. The immunoSEQ assay was v3. Data came from immunoSEQ multiplex PCR; TCRdb stores just in-frame clones and leaves some out. In the table there are just over 45,000 clones, around 79% of which are singletons. The rearrangement uses TRBV6-1 and TRBJ1-1; D call uncertain. The source is a man in his 70s with non-small cell lung cancer. Sequencing was performed on blood, taken at baseline. The CDR3 protein is CASFKIVPGAFF. The CDR3 DNA reads as TGTGCCAGCTTTAAGATTGTCCCTGGGGCTTTCTTT.